This T cell receptor (beta chain) was identified during a study of identical twins. From the 5' RACE reads, TCRdb called clonotypes with MiXCR, one entry per CDR3 protein. The table lists roughly 690,000 distinct CDR3 sequences, 5.5% to 6.5% of them singletons. This clonotype was seen once. Sequence at one end of the junction differs from germline and may be a read error. This CDR3 spans 15 amino acids. Sample: naive T cells sorted from blood. The receptor was derived from a man younger than 35 in good health. The genes are TRBV12-3 or TRBV12-4 and TRBJ2-3, with D possibly being TRBD2 (7 bases). CDR3 sequence: CPGSHAGGRTDTQYF. In DNA form, the CDR3 reads TGTCCAGGATCCCATGCCGGGGGGCGAACAGATACGCAGTATTTC.